Detailed here is one T cell receptor beta chain. The data stem from a study of shared clonotypes between healthy human individuals. After removal of 3 bases from V and 2 bases from J, the junction contained 11 bases not matched to a gene. The CDR3 has 19 amino acids. Germline-derived CDR1 and CDR2 are KGHSH and LQKENI. Data came from immunoSEQ multiplex PCR; TCRdb stores just in-frame clones and leaves some out. Of fewer than 1.6 million clones detected, around 98.5% appear once; the ten largest clones hold roughly 0.35%. This TCR came from a young man in good health. Sequencing was performed on naive CD4+ T cells sorted from blood. This sample's subset: CD45RA+ positively selected. The V and J genes are TRBV18 and TRBJ2-2; 11 nucleotides match TRBD2. The CDR3 loop reads CASSPLGVAGGPNTGELFF. The CDR3 DNA reads TGTGCCAGCTCACCCCTCGGAGTAGCGGGAGGGCCTAACACCGGGGAGCTGTTTTTT.